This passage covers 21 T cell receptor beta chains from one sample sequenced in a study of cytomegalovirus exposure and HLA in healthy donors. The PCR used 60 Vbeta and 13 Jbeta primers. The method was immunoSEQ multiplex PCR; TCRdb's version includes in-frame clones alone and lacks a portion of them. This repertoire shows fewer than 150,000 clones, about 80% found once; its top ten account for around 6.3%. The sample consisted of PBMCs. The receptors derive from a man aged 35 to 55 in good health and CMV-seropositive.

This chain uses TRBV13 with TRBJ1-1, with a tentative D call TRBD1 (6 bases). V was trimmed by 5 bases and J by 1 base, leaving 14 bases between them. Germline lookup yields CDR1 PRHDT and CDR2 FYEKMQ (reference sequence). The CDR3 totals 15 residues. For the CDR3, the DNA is TGTGCCAGCAGCCGAGGGGGGGGCCAGAACACTGAAGCTTTCTTT. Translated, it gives CASSRGGGQNTEAFF.

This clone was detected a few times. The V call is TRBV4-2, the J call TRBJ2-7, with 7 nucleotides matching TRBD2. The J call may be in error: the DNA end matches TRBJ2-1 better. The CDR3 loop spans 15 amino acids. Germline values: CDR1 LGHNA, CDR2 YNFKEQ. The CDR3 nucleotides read TGTGCCAGCAGCCAGTGGACTAGGGAAGGAAATGAGCAGTTCTTC. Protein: CASSQWTREGNEQFF.

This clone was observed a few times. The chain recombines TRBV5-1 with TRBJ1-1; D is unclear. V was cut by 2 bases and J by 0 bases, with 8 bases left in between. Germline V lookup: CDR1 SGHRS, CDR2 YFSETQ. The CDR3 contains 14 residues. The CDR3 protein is CASSLALMNTEAFF. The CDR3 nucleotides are TGCGCCAGCAGCTTAGCACTCATGAACACTGAAGCTTTCTTT.

CDR3 region: CSGGLAGYGTGELFF. The CDR3 DNA reads as TGCAGCGGAGGACTAGCGGGGTACGGCACCGGGGAGCTGTTTTTT. The chain has TRBV29-1 and TRBJ2-2; 12 nucleotides align to TRBD2. V was pared by 7 bases and J by 4 bases, with 7 bases of the junction left unmatched. The CDR3 runs 15 residues. Germline CDR1 reads SQVTM; CDR2 reads ANQGSEA.

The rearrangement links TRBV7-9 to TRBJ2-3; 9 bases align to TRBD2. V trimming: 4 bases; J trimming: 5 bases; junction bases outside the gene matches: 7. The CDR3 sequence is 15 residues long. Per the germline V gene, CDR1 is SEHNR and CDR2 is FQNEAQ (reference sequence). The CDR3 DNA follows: TGTGCCAGCAGCTATAGCGGGGGAGCAGTAGATACGCAGTATTTT. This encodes CASSYSGGAVDTQYF.

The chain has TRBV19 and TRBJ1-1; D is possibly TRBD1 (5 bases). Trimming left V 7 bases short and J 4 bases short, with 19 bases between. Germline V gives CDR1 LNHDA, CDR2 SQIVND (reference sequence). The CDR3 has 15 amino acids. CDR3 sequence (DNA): TGTGCCAGTATCCCGCAGGGTATGAGAGGCACTGAAGCTTTCTTT. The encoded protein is CASIPQGMRGTEAFF.

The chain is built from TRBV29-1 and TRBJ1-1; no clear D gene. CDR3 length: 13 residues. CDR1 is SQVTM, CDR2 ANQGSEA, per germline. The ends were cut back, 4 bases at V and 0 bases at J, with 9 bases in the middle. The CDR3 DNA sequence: TGCAGCGTTGCTCAGTTATTGAACACTGAAGCTTTCTTT. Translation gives CSVAQLLNTEAFF.

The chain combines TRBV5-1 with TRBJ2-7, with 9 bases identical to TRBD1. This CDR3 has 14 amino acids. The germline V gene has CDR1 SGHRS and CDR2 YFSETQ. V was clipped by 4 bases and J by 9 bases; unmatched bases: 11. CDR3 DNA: TGCGCCAGCAGCCTTGGACAGGGGCCGACAGGGCAGTACTTC. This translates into CASSLGQGPTGQYF. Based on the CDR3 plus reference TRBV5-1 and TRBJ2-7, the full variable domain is KAGVTQTPRYLIKTRGQQVTLSCSPISGHRSVSWYQQTPGQGLQFLFEYFSETQRNKGNFPGRFSGRQFSNSRSEMNVSTLELGDSALYLCASSLGQGPTGQYFGPGTRLTVT.

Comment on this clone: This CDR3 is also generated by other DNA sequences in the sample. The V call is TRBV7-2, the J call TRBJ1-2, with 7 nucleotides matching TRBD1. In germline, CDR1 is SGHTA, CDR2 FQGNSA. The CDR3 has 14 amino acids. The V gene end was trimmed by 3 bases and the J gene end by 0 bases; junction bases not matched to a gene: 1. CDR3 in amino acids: CASSLTGTNYGYTF. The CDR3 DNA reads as TGTGCCAGCAGCTTGACAGGGACTAACTATGGCTACACCTTC. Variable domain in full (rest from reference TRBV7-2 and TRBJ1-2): GAGVSQSPSNKVTEKGKDVELRCDPISGHTALYWYRQSLGQGLEFLIYFQGNSAPDKSGLPSDRFSAERTGGSVSTLTIQRTQQEDSAVYLCASSLTGTNYGYTFGSGTRLTVV.

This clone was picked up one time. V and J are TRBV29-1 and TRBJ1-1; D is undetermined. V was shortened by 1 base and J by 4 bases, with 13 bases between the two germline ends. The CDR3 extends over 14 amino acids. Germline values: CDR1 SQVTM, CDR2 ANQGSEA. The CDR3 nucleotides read TGCAGCGTTGAAGTTCGAGGGCAGGTCACTGAAGCTTTCTTT. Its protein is CSVEVRGQVTEAFF.

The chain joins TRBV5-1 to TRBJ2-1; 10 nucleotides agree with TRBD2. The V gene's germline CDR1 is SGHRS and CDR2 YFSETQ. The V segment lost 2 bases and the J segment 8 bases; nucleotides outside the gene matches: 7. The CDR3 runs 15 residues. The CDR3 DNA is TGCGCCAGCAGCTTTGGGGCTAGCGGGAGTGATGAGCAGTTCTTC. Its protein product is CASSFGASGSDEQFF.

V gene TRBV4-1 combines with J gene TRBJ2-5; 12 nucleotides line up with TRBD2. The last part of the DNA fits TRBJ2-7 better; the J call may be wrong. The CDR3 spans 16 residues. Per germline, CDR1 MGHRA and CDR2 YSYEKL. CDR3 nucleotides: TGCGCCAGCAGCCAAGCTTCTAGCGGGAGGGGTGGCGAGCAGTACTTC. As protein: CASSQASSGRGGEQYF.

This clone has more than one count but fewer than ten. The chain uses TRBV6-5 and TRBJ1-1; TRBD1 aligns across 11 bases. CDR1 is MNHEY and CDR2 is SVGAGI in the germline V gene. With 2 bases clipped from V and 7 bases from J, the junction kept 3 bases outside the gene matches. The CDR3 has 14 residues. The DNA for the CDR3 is TGTGCCAGCAGTTACGGACAGGGGGCCGTTGAAGCTTTCTTT. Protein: CASSYGQGAVEAFF.

CDR3 in amino acids: CASSLVQTYEQYF. The CDR3 coding sequence is TGTGCCAGCAGCTTAGTTCAGACCTACGAGCAGTACTTC. The genes are TRBV11-2 and TRBJ2-7; the D is unclear. The V and J ends lost 1 base and 2 bases respectively, with 6 bases between them. Germline V lookup: CDR1 SGHAT, CDR2 FQNNGV. This CDR3 contains 13 residues.

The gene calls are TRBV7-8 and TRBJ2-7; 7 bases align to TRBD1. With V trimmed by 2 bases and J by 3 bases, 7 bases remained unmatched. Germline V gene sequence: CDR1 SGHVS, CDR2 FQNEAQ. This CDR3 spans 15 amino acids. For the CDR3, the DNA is TGTGCCAGCAGCTTATATAAGGGGGCGAGCTACGAGCAGTACTTC. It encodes CASSLYKGASYEQYF.

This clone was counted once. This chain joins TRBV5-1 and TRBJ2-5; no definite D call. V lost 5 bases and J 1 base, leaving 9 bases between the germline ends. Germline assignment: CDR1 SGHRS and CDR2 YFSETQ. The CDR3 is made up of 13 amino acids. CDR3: CASRYRIQETQYF. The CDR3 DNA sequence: TGCGCCAGCAGATATCGTATCCAAGAGACCCAGTACTTC.

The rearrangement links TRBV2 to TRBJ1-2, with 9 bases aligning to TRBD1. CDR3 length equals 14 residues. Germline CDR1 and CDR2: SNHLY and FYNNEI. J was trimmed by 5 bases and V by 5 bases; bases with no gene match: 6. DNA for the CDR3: TGTGCCAGCAGTTGGACAGGGGAGGGATATGGCTACACCTTC. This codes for CASSWTGEGYGYTF.

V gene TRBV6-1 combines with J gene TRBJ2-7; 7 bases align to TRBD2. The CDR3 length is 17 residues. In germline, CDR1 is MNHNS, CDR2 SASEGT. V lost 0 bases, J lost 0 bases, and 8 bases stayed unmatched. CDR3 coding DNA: TGTGCCAGCAGTGAAGCGTTGGGAGCGGGACTCTCCTACGAGCAGTACTTC. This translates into CASSEALGAGLSYEQYF.

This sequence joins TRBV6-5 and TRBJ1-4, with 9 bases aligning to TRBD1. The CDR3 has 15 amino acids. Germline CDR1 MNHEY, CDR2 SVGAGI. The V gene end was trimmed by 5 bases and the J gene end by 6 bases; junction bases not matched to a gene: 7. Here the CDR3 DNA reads TGTGCCAGCAGTGTTGGGACAGGGTTTGATGAAAAACTGTTTTTT. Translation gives CASSVGTGFDEKLFF.

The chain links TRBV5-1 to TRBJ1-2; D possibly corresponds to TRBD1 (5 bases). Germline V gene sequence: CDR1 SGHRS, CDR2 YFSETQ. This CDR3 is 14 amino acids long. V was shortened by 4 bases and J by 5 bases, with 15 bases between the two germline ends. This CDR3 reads CASSRAGEDYGYTF. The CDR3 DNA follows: TGCGCCAGCAGCCGCGCGGGGGAGGATTATGGCTACACCTTC.

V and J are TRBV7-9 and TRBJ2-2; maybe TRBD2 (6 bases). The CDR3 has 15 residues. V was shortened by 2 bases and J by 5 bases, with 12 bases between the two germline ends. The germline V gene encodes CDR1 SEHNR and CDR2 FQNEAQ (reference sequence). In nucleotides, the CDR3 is TGTGCCAGCAGCTTATCGGGAGTTGTGACCGGGGAGCTGTTTTTT. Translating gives CASSLSGVVTGELFF.